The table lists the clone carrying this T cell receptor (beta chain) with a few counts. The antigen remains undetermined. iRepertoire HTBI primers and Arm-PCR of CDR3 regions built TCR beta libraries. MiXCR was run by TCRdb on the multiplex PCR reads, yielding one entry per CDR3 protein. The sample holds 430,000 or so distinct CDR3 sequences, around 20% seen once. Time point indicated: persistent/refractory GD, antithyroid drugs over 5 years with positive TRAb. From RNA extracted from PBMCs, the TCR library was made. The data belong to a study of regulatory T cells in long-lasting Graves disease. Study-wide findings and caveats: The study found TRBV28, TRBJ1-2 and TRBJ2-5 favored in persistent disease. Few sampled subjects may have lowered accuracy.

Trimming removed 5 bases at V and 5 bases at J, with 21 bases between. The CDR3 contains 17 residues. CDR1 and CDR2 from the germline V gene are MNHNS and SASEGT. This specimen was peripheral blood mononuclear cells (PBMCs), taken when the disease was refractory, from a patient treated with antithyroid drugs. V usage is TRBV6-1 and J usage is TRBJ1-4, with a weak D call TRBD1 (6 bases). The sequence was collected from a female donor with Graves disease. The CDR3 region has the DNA TGTGCCAGCAGTCCCTTCCCTTTAGACAGGCCAAATGAAAAACTGTTTTTT. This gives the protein CASSPFPLDRPNEKLFF.